This T cell receptor beta chain was retrieved from a study of T-cell memory formation after mild COVID-19. Study as a whole: The TCR clusters were mostly specific to one donor.

TCRdb re-analysed the 5' RACE reads in MiXCR, keeping a single row per CDR3 protein. The top ten hold roughly 23% of the sample, which has 150,000 to 200,000 distinct CDR3 sequences, about a fifth seen once. This CDR3 contains 19 residues. Trimming cost V 1 base and J 5 bases, with 24 bases left between them. From germline, CDR1 is SGHRS and CDR2 YFSETQ. The sample consisted of PBMCs or a T cell subset sorted from them (not recorded which). This TCR derives from an adult woman who had mild COVID-19 (a few samples of this study predate the infection). Cell type and time point are not known. This sequence joins TRBV5-1 and TRBJ1-4, with D perhaps TRBD1 (6 bases). CDR3 in DNA: TGCGCCAGCAGCTTGAGATTTAGAAAATCAGGACAGCGAAATGAAAAACTGTTTTTT. It is translated as CASSLRFRKSGQRNEKLFF.